Below are 8 T cell receptor beta chains sequenced from a single sample in a study of post-analysis software for immune sequencing data. Points from the study as a whole: The study found TRBV5-6, TRBV5-1 and TRBV20-1 among five or six TRBV segments more frequent in patients than controls.

Presence of unique molecular identifiers characterized the TCR beta cDNA libraries. TCRdb analysed the PCR reads with MiXCR anew, one entry per CDR3 protein. The sample consists of about 820,000 distinct CDR3 sequences, approximately 57% of them appearing once. Which antigens these TCRs recognize remains unknown. Sample: blood. These receptors all stem from a girl between 5 and 17 years old with multiple sclerosis.

The rearrangement uses TRBV25-1 and TRBJ2-3; 7 bases match TRBD2. Germline CDR1 reads MGHDK; CDR2 reads SYGVNS. The junction had 16 bases not matched to a gene; V was cut back by 6 bases and J by 1 base. This CDR3 spans 18 amino acids. CDR3 in DNA: TGTGCCAGCAGCAGATATGCCCCCGGGACTAAGCGCACAGATACGCAGTATTTT. Translating it yields CASSRYAPGTKRTDTQYF.

The chain employs TRBV20-1 and TRBJ2-5, with unresolved D. This CDR3 region has 13 residues. Looked up from germline, CDR1 is DFQATT and CDR2 is SNEGSKA (reference sequence). The CDR3 spells CSPLGPLQETQYF. CDR3 DNA: TGCAGCCCTTTAGGGCCGCTGCAAGAGACCCAGTACTTC.

This chain links TRBV12-3 or TRBV12-4 with TRBJ1-4, with a possible D match to TRBD1 (5 bases). The CDR3 extends over 14 amino acids. V lost 1 base, J lost 3 bases, and 6 bases lay in between. The CDR3 nucleotides are TGTGCCAGCAGTTTAGTGGGGGCTAATGAAAAACTGTTTTTT. Its translation: CASSLVGANEKLFF.

This clonotype was observed a few times. This chain joins TRBV5-1 and TRBJ1-6; TRBD1 aligns across 10 bases. V lost 2 bases, J lost 10 bases, and 3 bases stayed unmatched. CDR3 length: 14 amino acids. Germline V gene lookup returns CDR1 SGHRS and CDR2 YFSETQ. CDR3 DNA: TGCGCCAGCAGCTTCGGACAGGGGGACTCACCCCTCCACTTT. This sequence encodes CASSFGQGDSPLHF. The variable domain in full, completed from reference TRBV5-1 and TRBJ1-6, reads KAGVTQTPRYLIKTRGQQVTLSCSPISGHRSVSWYQQTPGQGLQFLFEYFSETQRNKGNFPGRFSGRQFSNSRSEMNVSTLELGDSALYLCASSFGQGDSPLHFGNGTRLTVT.

V and J are TRBV7-9 and TRBJ2-4, with 9 bases matching TRBD2. The CDR3 extends over 15 amino acids. Per germline, CDR1 SEHNR and CDR2 FQNEAQ (reference sequence). V trimming: 1 base; J trimming: 6 bases; junction bases outside the gene matches: 4. The CDR3 reads CASSLGGGAVNIQYF. The CDR3 nucleotides are TGTGCCAGCAGCTTAGGCGGGGGGGCCGTAAACATTCAGTACTTC.

The chain has TRBV29-1 and TRBJ2-5, with 13 bases identical to TRBD2. The CDR3 is 12 residues long. Germline assignment: CDR1 SQVTM and CDR2 ANQGSEA. V shed 8 bases and J 5 bases; nucleotides not matched to a gene: 2. Here the CDR3 reads CSLLAGGETQYF. The CDR3 DNA sequence: TGCAGCCTACTAGCGGGGGGGGAGACCCAGTACTTC.

The gene calls are TRBV9 and TRBJ2-3; TRBD1 aligns across 11 bases. V lost 3 bases, J lost 6 bases, and 6 bases stayed unmatched. CDR3 length: 15 amino acids. CDR1 is SGDLS and CDR2 is YYNGEE in the germline V gene. CDR3 DNA sequence: TGTGCCAGCAGCGGCGGGACAGGGGGTAGCGATACGCAGTATTTT. Amino acids: CASSGGTGGSDTQYF.

The gene calls are TRBV5-1 and TRBJ2-6; D gene unclear. Deletions cut 0 bases from V and 3 bases from J, with 10 bases between. Looked up from germline, CDR1 is SGHRS and CDR2 is YFSETQ. This CDR3 has 16 residues. The CDR3 spells CASSLDLAYGANVLTF. CDR3 sequence (DNA): TGCGCCAGCAGCTTGGACTTGGCATATGGGGCCAACGTCCTGACTTTC.